The 9 T cell receptor beta chains below come from one sample, sequenced in a study of blood T cell repertoires in COVID-19. Repertoires were generated with immunoSEQ multiplex PCR, while TCRdb's copy carries only in-frame clones and drops some. The table lists 40,000 to 55,000 clones, around 84% of them singletons. The sequencing sample was made of peripheral blood. Source of these receptors: a human donor in a cohort sampled during active COVID-19.

This clone was recorded only once. The rearrangement uses TRBV19 and TRBJ2-1, with 9 bases matching TRBD2. Germline values: CDR1 LNHDA, CDR2 SQIVND (reference sequence). The CDR3 spans 14 residues. With 1 base clipped from V and 6 bases from J, the junction kept 1 base outside the gene matches. CDR3 loop: CASSIGGRGNEQFF. The CDR3 region has the DNA TGTGCCAGTAGTATAGGCGGGAGGGGCAATGAGCAGTTCTTC. Combining the CDR3 with reference TRBV19 and TRBJ2-1 gives the whole variable domain DGGITQSPKYLFRKEGQNVTLSCEQNLNHDAMYWYRQDPGQGLRLIYYSQIVNDFQKGDIAEGYSVSREKKESFPLTVTSAQKNPTAFYLCASSIGGRGNEQFFGPGTRLTVL.

This clone was seen just once. This chain uses TRBV7-2 with TRBJ1-2; tentative D call: TRBD1 (6 bases). The germline V and J ends were trimmed by 4 bases and 2 bases, with 11 bases remaining between them. Germline V gives CDR1 SGHTA, CDR2 FQGNSA. CDR3 length equals 14 residues. In DNA, the CDR3 is TGTGCCAGCAGCTCGTACAGGGAAAACTATGGCTACACCTTC. This sequence encodes CASSSYRENYGYTF. Using reference TRBV7-2 and TRBJ1-2 for the parts outside the CDR3, the full variable domain is GAGVSQSPSNKVTEKGKDVELRCDPISGHTALYWYRQSLGQGLEFLIYFQGNSAPDKSGLPSDRFSAERTGGSVSTLTIQRTQQEDSAVYLCASSSYRENYGYTFGSGTRLTVV.

V is TRBV9 and J is TRBJ2-7; a weak D match, TRBD2 (5 bases). The CDR3 contains 16 residues. Trimming pared 2 bases from V and 6 bases from J, leaving 21 bases between. Germline V CDR1 and CDR2: SGDLS, YYNGEE. CDR3 coding DNA: TGTGCCAGCAGCGTCTCCCCCTCTAGCTCTCAAGGCGAGCAGTACTTC. Encoded protein: CASSVSPSSSQGEQYF.

CDR3 in amino acids: CASSTGTSGRRDIYEQYF. Written as DNA, the CDR3 is TGTGCCAGCAGTACCGGGACTAGCGGGAGACGGGATATCTACGAGCAGTACTTC. The rearrangement joins TRBV6-4 to TRBJ2-7, with 14 bases aligning to TRBD2. Per the germline V gene, CDR1 is MRHNA and CDR2 is SNTAGT. This CDR3 has 18 amino acids. Trimming cost V 5 bases and J 3 bases; bases outside gene matches: 12.

This clone was recorded a few times. The chain has TRBV12-3 or TRBV12-4 and TRBJ1-5, with D possibly TRBD1 on 6 matching bases. Trimming cost V 3 bases and J 3 bases, with 6 bases left between them. The CDR3 runs 13 residues. This chain's CDR3 is CASSLGHNQPQHF. CDR3 DNA: TGTGCCAGCAGTTTGGGACACAATCAGCCCCAGCATTTT.

This clone appeared once. The V and J genes are TRBV2 and TRBJ1-5; 7 positions match TRBD1. The CDR3 is made up of 13 amino acids. Germline trimming cut 6 bases from V and 2 bases from J; bases unmatched to any gene: 1. CDR1 is SNHLY, CDR2 FYNNEI, per germline. The CDR3 here is CASSGQGNQPQHF. The CDR3, as DNA: TGTGCCAGCAGCGGACAGGGCAATCAGCCCCAGCATTTT.

The genes are TRBV6-2 or TRBV6-3 and TRBJ2-7; perhaps TRBD2 as D (5 bases). Trimming took 0 bases from V and 6 from J, leaving 18 bases between them. The CDR3 covers 16 residues. In germline, CDR1 is MNHEY, CDR2 SVGEGT. This chain's CDR3 is CASSYSSAVLEGEQYF. CDR3 coding DNA: TGTGCCAGCAGTTACTCCAGTGCGGTCCTTGAGGGCGAGCAGTACTTC.

This clone appeared once. The CDR3: CASSRAGTGEDETQYF. The DNA of the CDR3 is TGTGCCAGCAGTCGGGCCGGGACAGGGGAAGACGAGACCCAGTACTTC. The rearrangement links TRBV11-3 to TRBJ2-5; 10 bases are a match to TRBD1. CDR1 and CDR2 (germline): SGHNT, YENEEA. This CDR3 is built from 16 residues. V shed 6 bases, J shed 5 bases, and the junction held 12 bases outside the gene matches.

V gene TRBV11-2 combines with J gene TRBJ2-1; 12 nucleotides match TRBD1. V was pared by 5 bases and J by 5 bases, with 4 bases of the junction left unmatched. Germline CDR1 SGHAT, CDR2 FQNNGV. The CDR3 extends over 15 amino acids. The CDR3 loop is CASSTGTGGHNEQFF. The DNA of the CDR3 is TGTGCCAGCAGCACCGGGACAGGGGGCCACAATGAGCAGTTCTTC.